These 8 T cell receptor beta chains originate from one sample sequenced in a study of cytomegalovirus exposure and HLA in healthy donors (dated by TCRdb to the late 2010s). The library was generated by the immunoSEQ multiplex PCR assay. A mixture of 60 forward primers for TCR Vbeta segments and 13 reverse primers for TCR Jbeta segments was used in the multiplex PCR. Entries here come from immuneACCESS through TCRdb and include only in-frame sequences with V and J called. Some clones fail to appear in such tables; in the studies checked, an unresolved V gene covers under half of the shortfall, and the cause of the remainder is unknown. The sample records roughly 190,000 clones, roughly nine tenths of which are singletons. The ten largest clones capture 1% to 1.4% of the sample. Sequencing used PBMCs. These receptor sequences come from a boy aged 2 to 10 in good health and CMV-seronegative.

CDR3 in amino acids: CASSLASLAPTNNQYF. CDR3 nucleotide sequence: TGCGCCAGCAGCTTGGCCAGTCTAGCGCCGACCAATAACCAGTACTTC. The V and J genes are TRBV5-1 and TRBJ2-5; tentative D call: TRBD2 (6 bases). V lost 0 bases to trimming and J lost 10 bases, with 22 bases between them. Germline loops: CDR1 SGHRS, CDR2 YFSETQ. The CDR3 contains 16 residues.

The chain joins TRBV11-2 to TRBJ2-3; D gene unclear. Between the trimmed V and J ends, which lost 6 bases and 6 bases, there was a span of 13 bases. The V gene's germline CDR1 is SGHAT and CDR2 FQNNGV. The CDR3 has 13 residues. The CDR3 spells CASRTVERDTQYF. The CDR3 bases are TGTGCCAGCAGAACGGTGGAGAGGGATACGCAGTATTTT.

The chain's CDR3 is CASSLGGGTEAFF. CDR3 nucleotide sequence: TGTGCCAGCAGTTTAGGGGGCGGCACTGAAGCTTTCTTT. The chain combines TRBV27 with TRBJ1-1; D is perhaps TRBD1 (6 bases). This CDR3 is built from 13 residues. V shed 2 bases and J shed 4 bases, with 8 bases lying between them. Germline CDR1 reads MNHEY; CDR2 reads SMNVEV (reference sequence).

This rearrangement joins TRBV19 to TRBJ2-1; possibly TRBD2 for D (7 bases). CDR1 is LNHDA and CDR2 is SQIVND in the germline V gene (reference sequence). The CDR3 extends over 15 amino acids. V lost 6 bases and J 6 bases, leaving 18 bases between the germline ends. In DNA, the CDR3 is TGTGCCAGTAGACCTAGGGGGGGGGTAGTCAATGAGCAGTTCTTC. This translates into CASRPRGGVVNEQFF.

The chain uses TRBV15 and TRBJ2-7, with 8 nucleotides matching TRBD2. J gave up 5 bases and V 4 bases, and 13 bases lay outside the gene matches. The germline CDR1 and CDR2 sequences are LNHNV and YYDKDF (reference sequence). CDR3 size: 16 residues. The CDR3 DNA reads TGTGCCACCAGCACACGGAAGAGCGGGAGTTACCACGAGCAGTACTTC. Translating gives CATSTRKSGSYHEQYF.

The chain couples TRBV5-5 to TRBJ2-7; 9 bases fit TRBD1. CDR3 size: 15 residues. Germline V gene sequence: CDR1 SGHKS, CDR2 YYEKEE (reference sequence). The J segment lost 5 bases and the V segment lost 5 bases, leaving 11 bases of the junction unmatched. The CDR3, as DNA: TGTGCCAGCAGGCCGGGACAGGGAATCCCCAACGAGCAGTACTTC. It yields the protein CASRPGQGIPNEQYF.

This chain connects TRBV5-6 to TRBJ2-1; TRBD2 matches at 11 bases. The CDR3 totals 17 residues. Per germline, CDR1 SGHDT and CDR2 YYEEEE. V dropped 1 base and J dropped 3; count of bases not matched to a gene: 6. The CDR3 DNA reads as TGTGCCAGCAGCTTGATCGGGACTAGCGGTGGCTACAATGAGCAGTTCTTC. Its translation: CASSLIGTSGGYNEQFF. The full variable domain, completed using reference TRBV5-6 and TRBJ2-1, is DAGVTQSPTHLIKTRGQQVTLRCSPKSGHDTVSWYQQALGQGPQFIFQYYEEEERQRGNFPDRFSGHQFPNYSSELNVNALLLGDSALYLCASSLIGTSGGYNEQFFGPGTRLTVL.

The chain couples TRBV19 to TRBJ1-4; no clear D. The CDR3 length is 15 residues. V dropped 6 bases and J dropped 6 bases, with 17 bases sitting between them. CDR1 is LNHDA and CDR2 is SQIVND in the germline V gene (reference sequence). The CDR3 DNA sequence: TGTGCCAGTAGGAGAATGACCTTCCAGGATGAAAAACTGTTTTTT. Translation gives CASRRMTFQDEKLFF.